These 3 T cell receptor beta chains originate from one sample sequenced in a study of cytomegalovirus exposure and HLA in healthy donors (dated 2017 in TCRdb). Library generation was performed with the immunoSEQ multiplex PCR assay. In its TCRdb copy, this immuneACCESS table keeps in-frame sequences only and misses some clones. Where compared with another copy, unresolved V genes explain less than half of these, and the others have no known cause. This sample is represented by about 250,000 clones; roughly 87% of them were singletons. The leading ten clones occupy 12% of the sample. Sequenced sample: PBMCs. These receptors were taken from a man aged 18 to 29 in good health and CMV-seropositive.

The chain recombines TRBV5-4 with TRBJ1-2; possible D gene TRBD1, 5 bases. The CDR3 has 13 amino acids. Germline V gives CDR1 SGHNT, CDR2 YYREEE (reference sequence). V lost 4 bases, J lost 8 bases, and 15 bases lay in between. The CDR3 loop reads CASSPWVGHGYTF. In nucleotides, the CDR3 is TGTGCCAGCAGCCCCTGGGTGGGGCACGGCTACACCTTC. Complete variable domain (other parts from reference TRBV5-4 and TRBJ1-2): ETGVTQSPTHLIKTRGQQVTLRCSSQSGHNTVSWYQQALGQGPQFIFQYYREEENGRGNFPPRFSGLQFPNYSSELNVNALELDDSALYLCASSPWVGHGYTFGSGTRLTVV.

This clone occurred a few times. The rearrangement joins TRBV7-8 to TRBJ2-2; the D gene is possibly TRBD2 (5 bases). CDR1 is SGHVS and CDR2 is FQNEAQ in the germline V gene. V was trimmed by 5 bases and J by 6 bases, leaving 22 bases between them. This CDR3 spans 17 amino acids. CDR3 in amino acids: CASSPLGRFGSAGELFF. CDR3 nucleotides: TGTGCCAGCAGCCCTCTCGGCAGGTTTGGGAGCGCCGGGGAGCTGTTTTTT.

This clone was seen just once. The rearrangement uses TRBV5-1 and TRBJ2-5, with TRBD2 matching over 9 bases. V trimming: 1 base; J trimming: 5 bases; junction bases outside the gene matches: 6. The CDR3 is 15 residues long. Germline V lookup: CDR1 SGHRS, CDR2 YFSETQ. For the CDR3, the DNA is TGCGCCAGCAGCTTGTGGCGGGAGGGCCCGGAGACCCAGTACTTC. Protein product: CASSLWREGPETQYF.